The clone carrying this T cell receptor beta chain has a single count. V was trimmed by 5 bases and J by 0 bases, leaving 10 bases between them. Germline V lookup: CDR1 ENHRY, CDR2 SYGVKD. The CDR3 runs to 15 residues. This sample is part of a study of glioma-infiltrating T cells after dendritic cell vaccination. For the study at large: Between about 2003 and 2013, patients got autologous tumor lysate-pulsed dendritic cell vaccines.

Sample time point: after dendritic cell vaccination, including at tumor progression/relapse. The protocol was immunoSEQ multiplex PCR, while the TCRdb copy is restricted to in-frame clones and leaves out a portion. Here the sample spans 75,000 to 95,000 clones, approximately 80% being singletons. This TCR derives from a human donor with glioblastoma. The source material was blood, sampled after dendritic cell vaccination. This chain connects TRBV10-3 to TRBJ2-2, with D maybe TRBD1 (6 bases). The CDR3 nucleotides read TGTGCCATCAGTCAATCAGGGGCGAACACCGGGGAGCTGTTTTTT. Protein sequence: CAISQSGANTGELFF.